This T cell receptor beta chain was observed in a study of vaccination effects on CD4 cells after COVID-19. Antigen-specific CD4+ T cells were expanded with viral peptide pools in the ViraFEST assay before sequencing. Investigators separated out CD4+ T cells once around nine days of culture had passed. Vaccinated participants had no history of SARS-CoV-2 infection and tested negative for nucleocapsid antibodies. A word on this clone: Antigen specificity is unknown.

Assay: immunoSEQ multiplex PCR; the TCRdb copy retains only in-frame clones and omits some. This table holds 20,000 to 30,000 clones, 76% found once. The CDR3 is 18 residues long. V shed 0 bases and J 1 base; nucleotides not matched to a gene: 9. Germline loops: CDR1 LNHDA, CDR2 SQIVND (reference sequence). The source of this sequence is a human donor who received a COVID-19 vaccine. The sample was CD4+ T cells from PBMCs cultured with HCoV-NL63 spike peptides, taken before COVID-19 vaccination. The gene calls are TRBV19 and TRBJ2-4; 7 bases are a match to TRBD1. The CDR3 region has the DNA TGTGCCAGTAGTATAGACCTCCTACAGGGGTTCGCCAAAAACATTCAGTACTTC. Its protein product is CASSIDLLQGFAKNIQYF.